Below are 3 T cell receptor beta chains sequenced from a single sample in a study of blood T cell repertoires in COVID-19. Profiling relied on immunoSEQ multiplex PCR, and the TCRdb table lists in-frame clones only, not all of them. The sample has roughly 300,000 clones, more than 75% seen once. Sequenced: peripheral blood. The receptor source for this set is a woman aged 50 to 60 with acute or convalescent COVID-19.

The rearrangement links TRBV7-3 to TRBJ2-3; TRBD2 aligns across 10 bases. Trimming at V came to 5 bases and at J to 2 bases, leaving 4 bases not matched to a gene. Per germline, CDR1 SGHTA and CDR2 FQGTGA. The CDR3 spans 15 residues. The CDR3 region has the DNA TGTGCCAGCAGCCTACTAGCGGGACTCACAGATACGCAGTATTTT. This codes for CASSLLAGLTDTQYF.

V usage is TRBV6-2 or TRBV6-3 and J usage is TRBJ1-5; 8 bases line up with TRBD1. With 6 bases clipped from V and 7 bases from J, the junction kept 5 bases outside the gene matches. The germline gives CDR1 MNHEY, CDR2 SVGEGT. This CDR3 comprises 13 residues. CDR3: CASSLTGDQPQHF. CDR3 in DNA: TGTGCCAGCAGCTTGACAGGGGACCAGCCCCAGCATTTT.

The V call is TRBV7-9, the J call TRBJ1-2, with D possibly being TRBD1 (5 bases). The germline V gene encodes CDR1 SEHNR and CDR2 FQNEAQ (reference sequence). Trimming took off 5 bases at V and 2 bases at J, with 12 bases between the two ends. The CDR3 is made up of 14 amino acids. The CDR3 region is CASSQGAGNYGYTF. The CDR3 DNA sequence: TGTGCCAGCAGCCAAGGGGCGGGAAACTATGGCTACACCTTC.